A single sample gave rise to the 26 T cell receptor beta chains below, sequenced in a study of early T cells in non-severe SARS-CoV-2 infection. TCRdb re-called the 5' RACE reads through MiXCR, storing one row per CDR3 protein. The data contain tens of thousands of distinct CDR3 sequences, 3.5% to 5.5% of them seen just once; the ten biggest clones take up roughly a fifth. The sequenced sample consisted of whole blood. These receptors came from an adult who was a healthcare worker with PCR-confirmed SARS-CoV-2 infection or an uninfected control (not recorded which).

This clonotype was seen repeatedly, ten times or more. The rearrangement joins TRBV29-1 to TRBJ2-1; possible D gene TRBD2, 6 bases. V lost 7 bases, J lost 6 bases, and 16 bases lay in between. The CDR3 runs to 13 residues. Germline CDR1 is SQVTM and CDR2 is ANQGSEA. This CDR3 is CSGRTISINEQFF. The CDR3, as DNA: TGCAGCGGCCGGACTATCAGTATCAATGAGCAGTTCTTC.

This clonotype was observed at least ten times. The CDR3 loop is CASSQESLSGLGSHEQFF. The CDR3 region has the DNA TGTGCCAGCAGCCAAGAGAGTCTCTCGGGACTAGGTTCCCATGAGCAGTTCTTC. This chain connects TRBV4-2 to TRBJ2-1; TRBD2 matches 8 bases. The CDR3 covers 18 residues. In germline, CDR1 is LGHNA, CDR2 YNFKEQ. Unmatched junction bases numbered 15, after V lost 0 bases and J lost 8 bases.

There are many counts of this clonotype. The gene calls are TRBV7-6 and TRBJ2-7; 12 positions match TRBD2. The CDR3 covers 17 residues. Germline V gene data show CDR1 as SGHVS and CDR2 as FNYEAQ. J was trimmed by 2 bases and V by 0 bases; bases with no gene match: 5. The CDR3 DNA follows: TGTGCCAGCAGCTTAGCGGCGTCTAGCGGGAGGGCCTACGAGCAGTACTTC. This translates into CASSLAASSGRAYEQYF.

At least ten counts were recorded for this clonotype. The chain couples TRBV15 to TRBJ1-2; D possibly corresponds to TRBD1 (5 bases). Deletions cut 0 bases from V and 7 bases from J, with 18 bases between. CDR1 LNHNV and CDR2 YYDKDF come from the germline V gene (reference sequence). The CDR3 spans 16 residues. CDR3: CATSRDRGRQSGGYTF. CDR3 DNA sequence: TGTGCCACCAGCAGAGATCGGGGACGGCAAAGCGGTGGCTACACCTTC.

The sample holds a few counts of this clonotype. This chain links TRBV3-1 with TRBJ2-1; a weak D match, TRBD2 (6 bases). The CDR3 runs 15 residues. Germline lookup yields CDR1 LGHDT and CDR2 YNNKEL (reference sequence). With 0 bases removed from V and 8 bases from J, the gap between germline ends came to 14 bases. The CDR3 here is CASSQELAARDEQFF. The CDR3 coding sequence is TGTGCCAGCAGCCAAGAATTAGCGGCCAGGGATGAGCAGTTCTTC.

Concerning this clonotype: At one of its ends the junction is not consistent with the germline gene, which may arise from a read error. The rearrangement uses TRBV20-1 and TRBJ2-5; 8 nucleotides match TRBD1. Germline CDR1 reads DFQATT; CDR2 reads SNEGSKA (reference sequence). The CDR3 is made up of 12 amino acids. CDR3 sequence reads: CSANDRTGGNCF. CDR3 coding DNA: TGCAGTGCCAACGACCGAACAGGGGGTAATTGCTTC.

This clonotype was counted at least ten times. The rearrangement links TRBV10-2 to TRBJ2-1, with 10 positions matching TRBD2. Unmatched junction bases numbered 2, after V lost 7 bases and J lost 5 bases. Germline-derived CDR1 and CDR2 are WSHSY and SAAADI. The CDR3 sequence is 13 residues long. CDR3 residues: CASKLAGNNEQFF. For the CDR3, the DNA is TGCGCCAGCAAACTAGCGGGGAACAATGAGCAGTTCTTC.

This clonotype has just a few counts. The genes are TRBV4-2 and TRBJ1-4; D might be TRBD1 (5 bases). Germline assignment: CDR1 LGHNA and CDR2 YNFKEQ. This CDR3 region has 15 residues. V was cut by 5 bases and J by 8 bases, with 18 bases left in between. This CDR3 is CASSSRILEGEKLFF. The CDR3, as DNA: TGTGCCAGCAGCTCTCGGATCCTCGAGGGGGAAAAACTGTTTTTT.

This clonotype has a count of ten or more. The DNA of the CDR3 is TGTGCCAGCAGCGTAGAGTTCTCCCATGAGCAGTTCTTC. Its protein is CASSVEFSHEQFF. The chain has TRBV9 and TRBJ2-1; no clear D. Germline lookup yields CDR1 SGDLS and CDR2 YYNGEE. This CDR3 comprises 13 residues. Trimming took off 0 bases at V and 8 bases at J, with 9 bases between the two ends.

This clonotype showed up just a few times. V and J are TRBV28 and TRBJ1-5; a possible D gene is TRBD1 (5 bases). CDR1 is MDHEN and CDR2 is SYDVKM in the germline V gene. With 8 bases removed from V and 4 bases from J, the gap between germline ends came to 9 bases. The CDR3 length is 12 residues. CDR3 residues: CASEQENQPQHF. CDR3 nucleotide sequence: TGTGCCAGCGAACAGGAGAATCAGCCCCAGCATTTT.

The chain links TRBV20-1 to TRBJ1-2; TRBD1 matches 8 bases. The germline gives CDR1 DFQATT, CDR2 SNEGSKA (reference sequence). CDR3 size: 14 residues. V gave up 0 bases and J gave up 7 bases; unmatched junction bases: 7. CDR3 sequence: CSARDLRQGSGYTF. CDR3 in DNA: TGCAGTGCTAGAGATCTACGACAGGGGTCTGGCTACACCTTC.

This clonotype was recorded at least ten times. This chain joins TRBV29-1 and TRBJ1-1; TRBD1 matches at 7 bases. Trimming took 6 bases from V and 3 from J; bases not matched to a gene: 7. This CDR3 region has 13 residues. CDR1 and CDR2 from the germline V gene are SQVTM and ANQGSEA. The CDR3 coding sequence is TGCAGCGTCCAGACAGGGTTATACACTGAAGCTTTCTTT. Encoded protein: CSVQTGLYTEAFF.

A few counts support this clonotype. The rearrangement uses TRBV6-2 or TRBV6-3 and TRBJ2-7, with D perhaps matching TRBD2 (6 bases). Trimming left V 7 bases short and J 3 bases short, with 19 bases between. The germline V gene has CDR1 MNHEY and CDR2 SVGEGT. The CDR3 covers 15 residues. The CDR3: CASMSAGTSFYEQYF. The CDR3 DNA reads as TGTGCCAGCATGTCCGCGGGAACCTCGTTCTACGAGCAGTACTTC.

This clonotype was detected many times. The gene calls are TRBV27 and TRBJ1-6; D gene ambiguous. Germline V lookup: CDR1 MNHEY, CDR2 SMNVEV (reference sequence). This CDR3 spans 15 amino acids. V lost 3 bases and J lost 0, with 6 bases in between. The CDR3 bases are TGTGCCAGCAGTTTCGGTGGCTCCTATAATTCACCCCTCCACTTT. This sequence encodes CASSFGGSYNSPLHF.

This clonotype has at least ten counts. This rearrangement joins TRBV7-2 to TRBJ1-6; no reliable D call. The V gene lost 1 base and the J gene lost 7 bases, with 14 bases spanning the gap. CDR1 is SGHTA and CDR2 is FQGNSA in the germline V gene. This CDR3 has 16 amino acids. The CDR3 DNA is TGTGCCAGCAGCTTAGAAGGGCCTCCGTCAAATTCACCCCTCCACTTT. Residues: CASSLEGPPSNSPLHF.

The V and J genes are TRBV4-3 and TRBJ1-6, with 8 nucleotides matching TRBD1. This CDR3 contains 15 residues. Germline CDR1 is LGHNA and CDR2 is YSLEER. With V trimmed by 3 bases and J by 7 bases, 5 bases remained unmatched. CDR3 in amino acids: CASSHGQGPNSPLHF. Here the CDR3 DNA reads TGCGCCAGCAGCCACGGACAGGGACCGAATTCACCCCTCCACTTT.

This chain connects TRBV28 to TRBJ2-7; 9 nucleotides agree with TRBD1. This CDR3 has 14 residues. CDR1 and CDR2 from the germline V gene are MDHEN and SYDVKM. With 4 bases clipped from V and 3 bases from J, the junction kept 4 bases outside the gene matches. This chain's CDR3 is CASSSTGGLYEQYF. CDR3 in DNA: TGTGCCAGCAGTTCGACAGGGGGACTCTACGAGCAGTACTTC.

There are many counts of this clonotype. The rearrangement uses TRBV15 and TRBJ2-1; TRBD1 agrees at 10 bases. This CDR3 region has 12 residues. Losses at the gene ends were 8 bases for V and 12 bases for J; bases not matched to a gene: 7. Germline lookup yields CDR1 LNHNV and CDR2 YYDKDF (reference sequence). The CDR3 region is CATATGGAVQFF. The CDR3 DNA follows: TGTGCCACCGCGACAGGGGGCGCGGTGCAGTTCTTC.

At least ten counts were recorded for this clonotype. V and J are TRBV10-3 and TRBJ2-2; D tentatively fits TRBD1 or TRBD2 (5 bases each). The CDR3 is 20 amino acids. CDR1 ENHRY and CDR2 SYGVKD come from the germline V gene. V was shortened by 0 bases and J by 6 bases, with 26 bases between the two germline ends. The CDR3 sequence is CAISESRAGSLRSIAGELFF. CDR3 coding DNA: TGTGCCATCAGTGAGTCGAGGGCAGGGAGCCTAAGAAGTATCGCCGGGGAGCTGTTTTTT.

This clonotype was seen repeatedly, ten times or more. The chain is built from TRBV30 and TRBJ1-6; D is perhaps TRBD1 (5 bases). Per germline, CDR1 GTSNPN and CDR2 SVGIG (reference sequence). CDR3 length equals 13 residues. V lost 0 bases to trimming and J lost 9 bases, with 9 bases between them. CDR3 sequence reads: CAWSVQGGSPLHF. The DNA of the CDR3 is TGTGCCTGGAGTGTCCAGGGTGGTTCACCCCTCCACTTT. The whole variable domain, remainder taken from reference TRBV30 and TRBJ1-6, is SQTIHQWPATLVQPVGSPLSLECTVEGTSNPNLYWYRQAAGRGLQLLFYSVGIGQISSEVPQNLSASRPQDRQFILSSKKLLLSDSGFYLCAWSVQGGSPLHFGNGTRLTVT.

This sequence joins TRBV3-1 and TRBJ2-7; 14 bases fit TRBD2. The junction had 4 bases not matched to a gene; V was cut back by 4 bases and J by 2 bases. The V gene's germline CDR1 is LGHDT and CDR2 YNNKEL (reference sequence). There are 16 residues in the CDR3. The CDR3 nucleotides read TGTGCCAGCAGCCGGACTAGCGGGAGGACGACCTACGAGCAGTACTTC. It translates to CASSRTSGRTTYEQYF.

This clonotype occurred many times. The chain employs TRBV20-1 and TRBJ1-5; 9 bases fit TRBD1. The CDR3 is 15 amino acids. The V segment lost 3 bases and the J segment 5 bases; nucleotides outside the gene matches: 8. Germline CDR1 DFQATT, CDR2 SNEGSKA (reference sequence). The CDR3 DNA is TGCAGTGCTAGTATGCCTCGGACAGGGGATCAGCCCCAGCATTTT. This sequence encodes CSASMPRTGDQPQHF.

The V gene is TRBV7-9, the J gene TRBJ2-1; 10 bases are a match to TRBD2. Germline CDR1 SEHNR, CDR2 FQNEAQ (reference sequence). Trimming at V came to 6 bases and at J to 0 bases, leaving 8 bases not matched to a gene. This CDR3 has 17 amino acids. The CDR3 loop reads CASRPGLAESSYNEQFF. In DNA form, the CDR3 reads TGTGCCAGCAGACCTGGACTAGCGGAGAGCTCCTACAATGAGCAGTTCTTC.

This clonotype has a count of ten or more. The chain recombines TRBV6-5 with TRBJ2-7; D uncertain. The CDR3 has 14 residues. CDR1 is MNHEY and CDR2 is SVGAGI in the germline V gene. Deletions cut 5 bases from V and 7 bases from J, with 18 bases between. The CDR3 DNA sequence: TGTGCCAGCAGTCGACGGTCTTCGATGGAGGAGCAGTACTTC. Translation: CASSRRSSMEEQYF.

This clonotype is medium-sized by share. The chain is built from TRBV20-1 and TRBJ2-6; D remains unclear. This CDR3 has 14 amino acids. Germline V CDR1 and CDR2: DFQATT, SNEGSKA (reference sequence). V lost 2 bases and J lost 2, with 7 bases in between. The DNA of the CDR3 is TGCAGTGCTAGAATTCTAGCTGGGGCCAACGTCCTGACTTTC. As protein: CSARILAGANVLTF.

This clonotype was seen ten or more times. The CDR3, as DNA: TGCGCCAGCAGCCAAGAAGGGACAGTTGATGGCTACACCTTC. This encodes CASSQEGTVDGYTF. J is TRBJ1-2 and V is TRBV4-1, with TRBD1 matching 7 bases. The junction had 4 bases not matched to a gene; V was cut back by 0 bases and J by 6 bases. The CDR3 extends over 14 amino acids. Germline V gene data show CDR1 as MGHRA and CDR2 as YSYEKL.